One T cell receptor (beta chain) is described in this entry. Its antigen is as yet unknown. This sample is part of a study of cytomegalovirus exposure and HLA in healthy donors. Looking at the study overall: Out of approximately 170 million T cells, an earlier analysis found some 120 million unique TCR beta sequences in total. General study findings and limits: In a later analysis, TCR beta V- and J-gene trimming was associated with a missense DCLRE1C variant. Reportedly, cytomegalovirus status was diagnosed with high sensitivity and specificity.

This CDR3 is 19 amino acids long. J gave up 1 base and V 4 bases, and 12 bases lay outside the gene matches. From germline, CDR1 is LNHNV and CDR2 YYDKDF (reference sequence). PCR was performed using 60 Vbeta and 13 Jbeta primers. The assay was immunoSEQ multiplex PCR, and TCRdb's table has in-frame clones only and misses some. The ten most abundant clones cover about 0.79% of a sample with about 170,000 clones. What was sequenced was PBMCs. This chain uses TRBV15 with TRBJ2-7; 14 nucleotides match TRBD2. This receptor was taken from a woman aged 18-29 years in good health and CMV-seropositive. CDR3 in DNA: TGTGCCACCAGCACGCCGAGTTTTGGACTAGCGGGGGGATCCTACGAGCAGTACTTC. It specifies CATSTPSFGLAGGSYEQYF.